Each of the 3 T cell receptor beta chains below was sequenced from the same sample in a study of T cell repertoires in cytomegalovirus infection. TCRdb independently ran MiXCR on the reads; one entry per CDR3 protein. This table has approximately 750,000 distinct CDR3 sequences, 35% to 45% appearing once. Sequences were obtained from PBMCs. These receptors originate from a human donor in good health (CMV status not recorded). Some clones in this sample may be carry-over from other donors' samples.

V gene TRBV7-6 combines with J gene TRBJ2-3; 7 bases match TRBD1. The CDR3 is 14 amino acids. Germline CDR1 SGHVS, CDR2 FNYEAQ. The DNA of the CDR3 is TGTGCTAGCTCAAGGGACAGTCCCCCAGATACGCAGTATTTT. Protein: CASSRDSPPDTQYF. The full variable domain, in which reference TRBV7-6 and TRBJ2-3 provide the parts outside the CDR3, is GAGVSQSPRYKVTKRGQDVALRCDPISGHVSLYWYRQALGQGPEFLTYFNYEAQQDKSGLPNDRFSAERPEGSISTLTIQRTEQRDSAMYRCASSRDSPPDTQYFGPGTRLTVL.

This clonotype has ten or more counts. The rearrangement uses TRBV7-2 and TRBJ2-1; TRBD1 aligns across 9 bases. The CDR3 loop spans 13 amino acids. The V and J ends lost 5 bases and 9 bases, in that order; junction bases with no gene match: 5. Germline V gene sequence: CDR1 SGHTA, CDR2 FQGNSA. DNA for the CDR3: TGTGCCAGCAGCCTTAGGGACAGGGCTGAGCAGTTCTTC. Translation gives CASSLRDRAEQFF. The variable domain in full, with the rest retrieved from reference TRBV7-2 and TRBJ2-1, is GAGVSQSPSNKVTEKGKDVELRCDPISGHTALYWYRQSLGQGLEFLIYFQGNSAPDKSGLPSDRFSAERTGGSVSTLTIQRTQQEDSAVYLCASSLRDRAEQFFGPGTRLTVL.

This rearrangement joins TRBV7-9 to TRBJ2-1, with 7 bases identical to TRBD2. V shed 3 bases and J 6 bases; nucleotides not matched to a gene: 5. The CDR3 sequence is 14 residues long. CDR1 is SEHNR and CDR2 is FQNEAQ in the germline V gene (reference sequence). The DNA for the CDR3 is TGTGCCAGCAGCTTGCGGGAGAAGAGCAATGAGCAGTTCTTC. Protein: CASSLREKSNEQFF. Full variable domain (remainder filled in from reference TRBV7-9 and TRBJ2-1): DTGVSQNPRHKITKRGQNVTFRCDPISEHNRLYWYRQTLGQGPEFLTYFQNEAQLEKSRLLSDRFSAERPKGSFSTLEIQRTEQGDSAMYLCASSLREKSNEQFFGPGTRLTVL.